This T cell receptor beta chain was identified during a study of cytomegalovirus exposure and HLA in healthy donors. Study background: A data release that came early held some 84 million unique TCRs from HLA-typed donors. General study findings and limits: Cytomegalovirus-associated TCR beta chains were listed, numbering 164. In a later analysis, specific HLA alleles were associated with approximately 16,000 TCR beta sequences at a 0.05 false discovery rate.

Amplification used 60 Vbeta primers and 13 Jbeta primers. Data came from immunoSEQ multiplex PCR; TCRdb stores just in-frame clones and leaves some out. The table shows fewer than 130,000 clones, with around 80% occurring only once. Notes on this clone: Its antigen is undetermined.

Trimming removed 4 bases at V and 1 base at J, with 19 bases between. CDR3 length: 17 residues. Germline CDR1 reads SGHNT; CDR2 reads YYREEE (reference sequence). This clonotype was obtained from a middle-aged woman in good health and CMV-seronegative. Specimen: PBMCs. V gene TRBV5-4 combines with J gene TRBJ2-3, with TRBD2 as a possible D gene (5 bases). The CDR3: CASSPTGSVRGTDTQYF. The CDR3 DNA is TGTGCCAGCAGCCCCACCGGTAGCGTCAGAGGCACAGATACGCAGTATTTT.